What follows is one T cell receptor beta chain and its context. Per the original data handling: Researchers report that nucleated cell counts were estimated from reference gene primer amplification. The table came from immunoSEQ multiplex PCR; TCRdb's copy has only in-frame clones and leaves some out. For V, J and clone size, that table is used; D and trimming come from the DNA. The sample lists 150,000 to 200,000 clones; about 84% were seen once. These data belong to a study of blood T cell repertoires in COVID-19. Overall study: From T cells, B-cell-depleted T cells, or PBMCs came the material, which was cDNA or gDNA.

With 0 bases removed from V and 1 base from J, the gap between germline ends came to 13 bases. Germline loops: CDR1 SGHNT, CDR2 YYREEE (reference sequence). The CDR3 has 16 amino acids. Living in 24 US areas, the participants were between about 18 and 95 years of age. Symptom resolution, clearance, or two negative PCRs marked donors in Cohort 3 as recovered. The V and J genes are TRBV5-4 and TRBJ2-5; tentative D call: TRBD2 (6 bases). This TCR derives from a man in his forties who had recovered from COVID-19. The specimen was PBMCs or T cells enriched from blood (not recorded which). The CDR3 bases are TGTGCCAGCAGCTTGGGATTAGCGGATTTCCAAGAGACCCAGTACTTC. Translated, it gives CASSLGLADFQETQYF.